Below are 21 T cell receptor beta chains sequenced from a single sample in a study of cytomegalovirus exposure and HLA in healthy donors. 60 Vbeta and 13 Jbeta primers were used in PCR. Libraries were prepared by immunoSEQ multiplex PCR; TCRdb keeps only in-frame clonotypes and omits some of them. The sample consists of fewer than 200,000 clones, 55% to 80% of them appearing once. The sequencing sample was made of PBMCs. The origin of the receptors is a woman aged 18 to 35 in good health and CMV-seropositive.

This chain connects TRBV10-3 to TRBJ1-1; 7 bases map to TRBD1. This CDR3 is 15 amino acids long. From germline, CDR1 is ENHRY and CDR2 SYGVKD. The junction had 6 bases not matched to a gene; V was cut back by 0 bases and J by 5 bases. CDR3 sequence: CAISESTRGRTEAFF. For the CDR3, the DNA is TGTGCCATCAGTGAGTCGACAAGGGGGCGAACTGAAGCTTTCTTT.

The chain employs TRBV27 and TRBJ1-1, with D perhaps TRBD1 (6 bases). Germline V gene sequence: CDR1 MNHEY, CDR2 SMNVEV (reference sequence). V was cut by 5 bases and J by 4 bases, with 14 bases left in between. CDR3 size: 14 residues. The CDR3 loop is CASSIYRDTTEAFF. The CDR3 coding sequence is TGTGCCAGCAGTATCTACAGGGATACCACTGAAGCTTTCTTT.

The chain couples TRBV5-1 to TRBJ1-4; D not certain. The CDR3 runs 13 residues. The V gene lost 1 base and the J gene lost 5 bases, with 6 bases spanning the gap. Germline V gene sequence: CDR1 SGHRS, CDR2 YFSETQ. CDR3 residues: CASSLRENEKLFF. DNA of the CDR3: TGCGCCAGCAGCTTGAGAGAGAATGAAAAACTGTTTTTT.

The chain has TRBV6-5 and TRBJ2-7, with D possibly matching TRBD1 (5 bases). CDR1 is MNHEY and CDR2 is SVGAGI in the germline V gene. V lost 2 bases and J 0 bases, leaving 14 bases between the germline ends. The CDR3 consists of 16 residues. CDR3 nucleotides: TGTGCCAGCAGTTACGGCAGGGCCCCGAGCTCCTACGAGCAGTACTTC. This encodes CASSYGRAPSSYEQYF.

This clone showed up just a few times. V is TRBV12-5 and J is TRBJ1-1; weak D call: TRBD1 (5 bases). The germline V and J ends were trimmed by 0 bases and 4 bases, with 15 bases remaining between them. Germline V CDR1 and CDR2: LGHNT, FRNRAP. This CDR3 has 16 residues. The DNA of the CDR3 is TGTGCTAGTGGTTTGGTATTAACTCAGGGTCTCACTGAAGCTTTCTTT. Translating it yields CASGLVLTQGLTEAFF.

The CDR3 spells CASSLTGGGTEAFF. CDR3 DNA sequence: TGTGCCAGCAGCTTGACAGGGGGTGGGACTGAAGCTTTCTTT. The chain combines TRBV13 with TRBJ1-1; 9 nucleotides match TRBD1. The V segment lost 3 bases and the J segment 5 bases; nucleotides outside the gene matches: 4. Germline V lookup: CDR1 PRHDT, CDR2 FYEKMQ (reference sequence). The CDR3 covers 14 residues.

The chain links TRBV4-1 to TRBJ2-2, with 12 bases lining up with TRBD2. The CDR3 totals 18 residues. V gave up 3 bases and J gave up 0 bases; unmatched junction bases: 5. Looked up from germline, CDR1 is MGHRA and CDR2 is YSYEKL. The CDR3 sequence: CASSQGLAGTANTGELFF. The CDR3 DNA follows: TGCGCCAGCAGCCAGGGACTAGCGGGTACCGCGAACACCGGGGAGCTGTTTTTT.

The table lists this clone with a few counts. This chain joins TRBV2 and TRBJ1-2; 7 bases fit TRBD1. The V and J ends lost 4 bases and 7 bases, in that order; junction bases with no gene match: 15. Germline V gene data show CDR1 as SNHLY and CDR2 as FYNNEI. CDR3 size: 16 residues. DNA of the CDR3: TGTGCCAGCAGTGCGGCATTTATAGGACAGGCCGGTGGCTACACCTTC. This codes for CASSAAFIGQAGGYTF.

The rearrangement joins TRBV28 to TRBJ1-2, with a weak D call TRBD1 (5 bases). The germline gives CDR1 MDHEN, CDR2 SYDVKM. V was trimmed by 3 bases and J by 2 bases, leaving 10 bases between them. This CDR3 spans 14 amino acids. CDR3 sequence reads: CASSFSGGNYGYTF. For the CDR3, the DNA is TGTGCCAGCAGTTTTTCCGGGGGAAACTATGGCTACACCTTC.

The genes are TRBV5-6 and TRBJ1-3, with 7 positions matching TRBD1. Germline CDR1 is SGHDT and CDR2 is YYEEEE. The CDR3 is 16 residues long. J lost 4 bases, V lost 3 bases, and 10 bases had no gene match. In DNA, the CDR3 is TGTGCCAGCAGCTACGATCCGGACAGGTTGGGAAACACCATATATTTT. This sequence encodes CASSYDPDRLGNTIYF.

CDR3 sequence: CASSTGGRSTQYF. The CDR3 DNA is TGTGCCAGTAGTACAGGTGGGCGCTCCACGCAGTATTTT. The V and J genes are TRBV19 and TRBJ2-3; D unresolved. The V gene lost 4 bases and the J gene lost 9 bases, with 14 bases spanning the gap. The CDR3 consists of 13 residues. Germline-derived CDR1 and CDR2 are LNHDA and SQIVND (reference sequence).

The chain combines TRBV10-3 with TRBJ2-5; 7 bases fit TRBD1. The V segment lost 6 bases and the J segment 5 bases; nucleotides outside the gene matches: 6. The CDR3 has 13 amino acids. Germline assignment: CDR1 ENHRY and CDR2 SYGVKD. CDR3 nucleotide sequence: TGTGCCATCAGCGTCACAGGGGAGGAGACCCAGTACTTC. Translation gives CAISVTGEETQYF.

The chain carries TRBV21-1 and TRBJ1-5. TRBV21-1 is annotated as a pseudogene. The CDR3 length is 15 residues. The CDR3 spells CASSKGNGYNQPQHF. The CDR3 DNA follows: TGTGCCAGCAGCAAAGGCAACGGTTACAATCAGCCCCAGCATTTT.

This clone occurred once. The chain uses TRBV5-1 and TRBJ2-2; the D gene is possibly TRBD1 (6 bases). The CDR3 length is 16 residues. Germline CDR1 and CDR2: SGHRS and YFSETQ. V was cut by 2 bases and J by 0 bases, with 11 bases left in between. CDR3 DNA: TGCGCCAGCAGCTTACAAGGGGGAGCGAACACCGGGGAGCTGTTTTTT. Its protein product is CASSLQGGANTGELFF.

This clone has only a few counts. The V gene is TRBV6-6, the J gene TRBJ1-1; maybe TRBD1 (6 bases). The CDR3 length is 16 residues. Germline CDR1 and CDR2: MNHNY and SVGAGI (reference sequence). V was cut by 7 bases and J by 3 bases, with 21 bases left in between. CDR3 nucleotides: TGTGCCAGCAACTCTCGGGAACAGGGAAGGGACACTGAAGCTTTCTTT. Translated, it gives CASNSREQGRDTEAFF.

With respect to this clone: Within the sample, other DNA sequences also encode this same CDR3. The chain uses TRBV7-2 and TRBJ1-3, with TRBD1 matching over 8 bases. This CDR3 is built from 14 residues. Per the germline V gene, CDR1 is SGHTA and CDR2 is FQGNSA. After removal of 5 bases from V and 3 bases from J, the junction contained 3 bases not matched to a gene. CDR3 in DNA: TGTGCCAGCAGCCTAGGGACAGGTGGAAACACCATATATTTT. Its protein product is CASSLGTGGNTIYF.

CDR3 in DNA: TGCGCCAGCAGCCAAGACTTGAGTCAGCCCCAGCATTTT. This gives the protein CASSQDLSQPQHF. The chain uses TRBV4-3 and TRBJ1-5; D is unclear. The germline V gene encodes CDR1 LGHNA and CDR2 YSLEER. The CDR3 has 13 residues. Trimming stripped 0 bases from V and 6 bases from J, with 6 bases between.

The V and J genes are TRBV28 and TRBJ1-5; 7 bases line up with TRBD1. The CDR3 contains 16 residues. The germline V gene has CDR1 MDHEN and CDR2 SYDVKM. V gave up 8 bases and J gave up 5 bases; unmatched junction bases: 15. The CDR3 protein is CASPRTGFKRDQPQHF. CDR3 DNA: TGTGCCAGCCCTAGGACAGGTTTTAAGCGTGATCAGCCCCAGCATTTT.

The V call is TRBV7-2, the J call TRBJ2-1, with 10 positions matching TRBD2. Trimming removed 3 bases from V and 1 base from J; junction bases left unmatched: 6. The CDR3 is 17 amino acids. The germline CDR1 and CDR2 sequences are SGHTA and FQGNSA. The CDR3, as DNA: TGTGCCAGCAGCTTTACTAGCGGGACCCTTTCCTACAATGAGCAGTTCTTC. It encodes CASSFTSGTLSYNEQFF. Based on the CDR3 plus reference TRBV7-2 and TRBJ2-1, the full variable domain is GAGVSQSPSNKVTEKGKDVELRCDPISGHTALYWYRQSLGQGLEFLIYFQGNSAPDKSGLPSDRFSAERTGGSVSTLTIQRTQQEDSAVYLCASSFTSGTLSYNEQFFGPGTRLTVL.

The chain couples TRBV29-1 to TRBJ1-2, with 7 bases fitting TRBD1. The CDR3 spans 11 residues. V dropped 7 bases and J dropped 5; count of bases not matched to a gene: 4. Germline loops: CDR1 SQVTM, CDR2 ANQGSEA. CDR3 sequence (DNA): TGCAGCGCAGAGGGACAGTATGGCTACACCTTC. It specifies CSAEGQYGYTF.

The V call is TRBV6-6, the J call TRBJ2-7; D might be TRBD2 (6 bases). The ends were cut back, 2 bases at V and 4 bases at J, with 9 bases in the middle. Germline V lookup: CDR1 MNHNY, CDR2 SVGAGI (reference sequence). The CDR3 is made up of 13 amino acids. The CDR3 nucleotides read TGTGCCAGCAGTTACACGCGGGGTTACGAGCAGTACTTC. It yields the protein CASSYTRGYEQYF.